These T cell receptor beta chains were read from a single sample in a study of quantifying T cell responses using KT2 cells. Each CDR3 protein is one row after TCRdb ran MiXCR on the UMI-ligation and nested PCR reads. The sample lists 25,000 to 35,000 distinct CDR3 sequences, 10% to 13% occurring once. The material sequenced was PBMCs spiked with cells of the T cell clone KT2. Receptor source: a human donor. Both conserved end residues are part of each CDR3. D genes are given only for firm matches. Some rows have no size entry. The others give once, few or many, or a class for an expanded clone.

>TRBV5-4|-|TRBJ2-5|TRBD1
CASSPRTGDETQYF
TGTGCCAGCAGCCCTCGGACAGGGGATGAGACCCAGTACTTC
>TRBV19|few|TRBJ2-1|-
CASMDGGGNEQFF
TGTGCCAGTATGGACGGGGGTGGGAATGAGCAGTTCTTC
>TRBV19|-|TRBJ1-2|-
CASSILHGANYGYTF
TGTGCCAGTAGTATCCTCCACGGCGCTAACTATGGCTACACCTTC
>TRBV12-3/TRBV12-4|few|TRBJ2-5|-
CAIDNREGYQETQYF
TGTGCCATCGACAACAGGGAGGGGTACCAAGAGACCCAGTACTTC
>TRBV2|-|TRBJ1-5|-
CASSKDFSNQPQHF
TGTGCCAGCAGTAAGGACTTTAGCAATCAGCCCCAGCATTTT
>TRBV5-1|-|TRBJ1-1|-
CASTNGGNTEAFF
TGCGCCAGCACCAACGGTGGGAACACTGAAGCTTTCTTT
>TRBV27|few|TRBJ2-7|-
CASSNRGGLVGEQYF
TGTGCCAGCAGCAATAGGGGGGGGCTGGTTGGGGAGCAGTACTTC
>TRBV7-2|few|TRBJ2-7|-
CASSLSGTPPKQYF
TGTGCCAGCAGCTTATCCGGGACTCCCCCAAAGCAGTACTTC
>TRBV25-1|few|TRBJ2-6|-
CASSERRGPGANVLTF
TGTGCCAGCAGTGAAAGGAGGGGGCCTGGGGCCAACGTCCTGACTTTC
>TRBV9|many|TRBJ1-1|-
CASSVASSMNTEAFF
TGTGCCAGCAGCGTAGCTTCCAGCATGAACACTGAAGCTTTCTTT
>TRBV9|many|TRBJ2-5|-
CASSVDRVGETQYF
TGTGCCAGCAGCGTAGACAGGGTGGGAGAGACCCAGTACTTC
>TRBV11-2|few|TRBJ1-1|-
CASSPIPGGFQRTEAFF
TGTGCCAGCAGCCCCATCCCGGGGGGGTTTCAAAGAACTGAAGCTTTCTTT
>TRBV12-3/TRBV12-4|-|TRBJ2-7|-
CASSLVRGTDEQYF
TGTGCCAGCAGTTTAGTACGGGGTACCGACGAGCAGTACTTC
>TRBV29-1|many|TRBJ1-1|-
CSVEDPRTVNTEAFF
TGCAGCGTTGAAGATCCACGGACAGTGAACACTGAAGCTTTCTTT
>TRBV27|many|TRBJ1-6|-
CASSFQRDSPLHF
TGTGCCAGCAGTTTTCAGAGGGATTCACCCCTCCACTTT
>TRBV29-1|few|TRBJ2-7|TRBD1
CSVGTEDSYEQYF
TGCAGCGTAGGGACAGAAGACTCCTACGAGCAGTACTTC
>TRBV14|-|TRBJ2-7|-
CASSQSYGVEQYF
TGTGCCAGCAGCCAGAGTTACGGCGTCGAGCAGTACTTC
>TRBV7-9|many|TRBJ2-1|-
CASTLAGPVNEQFF
TGTGCCAGCACCCTCGCAGGGCCAGTAAATGAGCAGTTCTTC
>TRBV4-1|-|TRBJ2-3|-
CASSPRAPVAASTDTQYF
TGCGCCAGCAGCCCCCGCGCCCCGGTGGCCGCTAGCACAGATACGCAGTATTTT
>TRBV15|many|TRBJ2-3|TRBD1
CATSRAGTGVGQYF
TGTGCCACCAGCAGAGCTGGGACAGGGGTTGGGCAGTATTTT
>TRBV28|many|TRBJ2-5|TRBD1
CASSGTGFLEETQYF
TGTGCCAGCAGTGGGACAGGGTTCCTTGAAGAGACCCAGTACTTC
>TRBV12-3/TRBV12-4|many|TRBJ1-2|-
CASSLFGNGYTF
TGTGCCAGCAGTTTATTTGGCAATGGCTACACCTTC
>TRBV27|many|TRBJ2-7|-
CASSLWAGDPYEQYF
TGTGCCAGCAGTTTATGGGCAGGGGATCCCTACGAGCAGTACTTC
>TRBV14|few|TRBJ2-1|-
CASSRVLGEQFF
TGTGCCAGCAGCCGTGTTTTAGGTGAGCAGTTCTTC
>TRBV2|many|TRBJ2-1|TRBD2
CASGQISGSFYNEQFF
TGTGCCAGCGGACAAATTAGCGGGAGCTTCTACAATGAGCAGTTCTTC
>TRBV12-3/TRBV12-4|-|TRBJ2-3|-
CASSFDTTDTQYF
TGTGCCAGCAGTTTCGACACCACAGATACGCAGTATTTT